The 14 T cell receptor beta chains presented below share a single source sample, sequenced in a study of blood T cell repertoires in COVID-19. Profiling relied on immunoSEQ multiplex PCR, and the TCRdb table lists in-frame clones only, not all of them. The data hold 150,000 or so clones, with about 93% observed a single time. Source material: peripheral blood. The receptors originated from a woman aged 50 to 60 with acute or convalescent COVID-19.

The chain employs TRBV14 and TRBJ2-1; 8 bases fit TRBD2. This CDR3 region has 14 residues. In germline, CDR1 is SGHDN, CDR2 FVKESK. V lost 1 base and J lost 14; bases outside the gene matches: 10. The CDR3 reads CASSQGGGGLGKFF. The CDR3 nucleotides read TGTGCCAGCAGCCAAGGAGGGGGGGGACTAGGCAAGTTCTTC.

The rearrangement joins TRBV6-6 to TRBJ1-4, with D tentatively TRBD1 (5 bases). CDR1 MNHNY and CDR2 SVGAGI come from the germline V gene (reference sequence). There are 12 residues in the CDR3. Trimming stripped 7 bases from V and 5 bases from J, with 8 bases between. CDR3 in amino acids: CASTAGNEKLFF. CDR3 DNA: TGTGCCAGCACGGCAGGGAATGAAAAACTGTTTTTT.

This chain joins TRBV2 and TRBJ1-1; 7 bases agree with TRBD1. The CDR3 is made up of 13 amino acids. Germline CDR1 reads SNHLY; CDR2 reads FYNNEI. J was trimmed by 5 bases and V by 7 bases; bases with no gene match: 7. CDR3 in amino acids: CASIDRAGTEAFF. DNA for the CDR3: TGTGCCAGCATCGACAGGGCGGGGACTGAAGCTTTCTTT.

The V and J genes are TRBV6-6 and TRBJ2-7; 7 bases match TRBD2. Trimming cost V 5 bases and J 0 bases; bases outside gene matches: 16. The CDR3 runs 18 residues. Germline lookup yields CDR1 MNHNY and CDR2 SVGAGI (reference sequence). The DNA for the CDR3 is TGTGCCAGCAGTCCCCGGGACTATTCCCGCCAGAGCTCCTACGAGCAGTACTTC. It codes for CASSPRDYSRQSSYEQYF.

V is TRBV23-1 and J is TRBJ2-1; the D gene is possibly TRBD1 (6 bases). TRBV23-1 counts as an open reading frame of uncertain function. V was pared by 3 bases and J by 2 bases, with 17 bases between. CDR3 size: 17 residues. CDR3 nucleotides: TGCGCCAGCAGTCATTCGATTGGACAGTTCCCCTACAATGAGCAGTTCTTC. Residues: CASSHSIGQFPYNEQFF.

The CDR3 protein is CASSLGAGVYEQYF. The CDR3 DNA sequence: TGTGCCAGCAGCTTAGGTGCGGGAGTATACGAGCAGTACTTC. The gene calls are TRBV7-9 and TRBJ2-7; 7 nucleotides line up with TRBD2. CDR3 size: 14 residues. Trimming at V came to 1 base and at J to 4 bases, leaving 4 bases not matched to a gene. Germline CDR1 SEHNR, CDR2 FQNEAQ (reference sequence). The complete variable domain, with remaining parts taken from reference TRBV7-9 and TRBJ2-7, reads DTGVSQNPRHKITKRGQNVTFRCDPISEHNRLYWYRQTLGQGPEFLTYFQNEAQLEKSRLLSDRFSAERPKGSFSTLEIQRTEQGDSAMYLCASSLGAGVYEQYFGPGTRLTVT.

The V call is TRBV6-5, the J call TRBJ1-1; D might be TRBD1 (5 bases). Trimming shortened V by 4 bases and J by 1 base, and 10 bases separated the two germline ends. The germline V gene has CDR1 MNHEY and CDR2 SVGAGI. CDR3 length equals 14 residues. The CDR3 DNA is TGTGCCAGCAGTTTTTCTCAGGGGAACACTGAAGCTTTCTTT. Its protein is CASSFSQGNTEAFF.

The rearrangement joins TRBV2 to TRBJ2-1; D might be TRBD2 (6 bases). Looked up from germline, CDR1 is SNHLY and CDR2 is FYNNEI. The CDR3 is made up of 12 amino acids. The ends were cut back, 10 bases at V and 4 bases at J, with 11 bases in the middle. The CDR3 DNA sequence: TGTGCCACGCGGGAAGCGTACAATGAGCAGTTCTTC. Protein: CATREAYNEQFF.

This clone has a single count. This rearrangement joins TRBV27 to TRBJ2-3; D gene ambiguous. The V end lost 2 bases, the J end lost 7 bases, and 7 bases lay between the germline ends. This CDR3 is 12 amino acids long. The V gene's germline CDR1 is MNHEY and CDR2 SMNVEV (reference sequence). The CDR3 here is CASSLNRNTQYF. DNA of the CDR3: TGTGCCAGCAGTTTAAATAGAAATACGCAGTATTTT.

V gene TRBV5-1 combines with J gene TRBJ1-1, with a tentative D call TRBD1 (5 bases). Between the trimmed V and J ends, which lost 2 bases and 4 bases, there was a span of 12 bases. Germline V gene data show CDR1 as SGHRS and CDR2 as YFSETQ. CDR3 length: 14 amino acids. In nucleotides, the CDR3 is TGCGCCAGCAGCTTACAGGAAAAGGGCACTGAAGCTTTCTTT. It translates to CASSLQEKGTEAFF.

This clone was seen just once. V gene TRBV19 combines with J gene TRBJ1-6; TRBD1 agrees at 10 bases. Germline V gene data show CDR1 as LNHDA and CDR2 as SQIVND (reference sequence). Trimming at V came to 5 bases and at J to 7 bases, leaving 11 bases not matched to a gene. The CDR3 covers 17 residues. This CDR3 is CASSQSGTGDRNSPLHF. In DNA form, the CDR3 reads TGTGCCAGTAGTCAATCCGGGACAGGGGATCGCAATTCACCCCTCCACTTT.

This chain joins TRBV7-9 and TRBJ2-3; D perhaps matches TRBD2 (5 bases). Germline values: CDR1 SEHNR, CDR2 FQNEAQ (reference sequence). Trimming took 8 bases from V and 5 from J, leaving 17 bases between them. The CDR3 sequence is 14 residues long. The CDR3 reads CASLGRGWGDTQYF. CDR3 DNA sequence: TGTGCCAGCTTGGGGAGAGGTTGGGGAGATACGCAGTATTTT.

The DNA for the CDR3 is TGTGCCAGCAGCGCCCGCGGGGGGGTCGAAGACTATGGCTACACCTTC. Its translation: CASSARGGVEDYGYTF. This chain uses TRBV9 with TRBJ1-2; D possibly corresponds to TRBD1 (5 bases). The V gene lost 3 bases and the J gene lost 3 bases, with 18 bases spanning the gap. The CDR3 consists of 16 residues. Germline V CDR1 and CDR2: SGDLS, YYNGEE.

The chain has TRBV6-5 and TRBJ1-2; D not certain. Germline loops: CDR1 MNHEY, CDR2 SVGAGI. The CDR3 totals 13 residues. V was trimmed by 5 bases and J by 4 bases, leaving 11 bases between them. The CDR3: CASSPKGGYGYTF. The CDR3 DNA is TGTGCCAGCAGTCCCAAAGGAGGCTATGGCTACACCTTC.